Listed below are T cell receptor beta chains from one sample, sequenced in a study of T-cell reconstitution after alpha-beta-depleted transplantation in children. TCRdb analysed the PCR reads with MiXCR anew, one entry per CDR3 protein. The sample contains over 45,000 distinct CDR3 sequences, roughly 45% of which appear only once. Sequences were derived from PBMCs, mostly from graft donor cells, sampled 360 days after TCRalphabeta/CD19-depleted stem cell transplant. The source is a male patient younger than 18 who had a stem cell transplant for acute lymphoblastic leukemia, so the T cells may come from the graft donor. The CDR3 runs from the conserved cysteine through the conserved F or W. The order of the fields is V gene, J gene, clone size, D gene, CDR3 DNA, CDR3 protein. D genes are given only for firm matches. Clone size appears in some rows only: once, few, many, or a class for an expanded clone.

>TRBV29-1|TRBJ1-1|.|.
TGCAGCGTTGGAGTCAGGAATGAAGCTTTCTTT
CSVGVRNEAFF
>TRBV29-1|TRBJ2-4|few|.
TGCAGCGTTCTTGCCTTGGCAGCCAAAAACATTCAGTACTTC
CSVLALAAKNIQYF
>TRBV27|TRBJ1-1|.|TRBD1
TGTGCCAGCAGTTGGACAGGGGGTATGAACACTCAAGCTTTCTTT
CASSWTGGMNTQAFF
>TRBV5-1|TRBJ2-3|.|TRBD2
TGCGCCAGCAGCCAAACTCTACTAGCGGGAGGAACTGCTACGCAGTATTTT
CASSQTLLAGGTATQYF
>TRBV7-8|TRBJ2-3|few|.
TGTGCCAGCAGCTTAGCGCCTAACCGCAGGGATGGGGATACGCAGTATTTT
CASSLAPNRRDGDTQYF
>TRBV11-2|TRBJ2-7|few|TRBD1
TGTGCCAGCAGCAGGGGCCTAACATCCGGGACAGGGAACGAGCAGTACTTC
CASSRGLTSGTGNEQYF
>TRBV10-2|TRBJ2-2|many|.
TGCGCCAGCAGTGAAGGTCGGTGGTCCGGGGAGCTGTTTTTT
CASSEGRWSGELFF
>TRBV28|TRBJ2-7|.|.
TGTGCCAGCAGTTTTTGGGCTCACGAGCAGTACTTC
CASSFWAHEQYF
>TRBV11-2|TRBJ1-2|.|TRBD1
TGTGCCAGCAGCTTTCAGGGCAGGGGGAACTATGGCTACACCTTC
CASSFQGRGNYGYTF
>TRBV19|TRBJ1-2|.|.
TGTGCCAGTCTTGATCTCTATGGCTACACCTTC
CASLDLYGYTF
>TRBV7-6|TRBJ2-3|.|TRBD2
TGTGCCAGCAGCTTAGGGAGCGGGGGGGGCACAGATACGCAGTATTTT
CASSLGSGGGTDTQYF
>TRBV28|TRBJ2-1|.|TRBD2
TGTGCCAGCAGTCGCTCTAGCGGGGGGGGCTACAATGAGCAGTTCTTC
CASSRSSGGGYNEQFF
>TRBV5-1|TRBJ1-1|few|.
TGCGCCAGCAGCTTGGCCAGCCGGGCTGAAGCTTTCTTT
CASSLASRAEAFF
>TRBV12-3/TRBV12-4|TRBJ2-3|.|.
TGTGCCAGCAGTTCCGGGACGACCCCTAGCACAGATACGCAGTATTTT
CASSSGTTPSTDTQYF
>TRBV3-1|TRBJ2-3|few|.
TGTGCCAGCAGCCAGGGGACCGCAGATACGCAGTATTTT
CASSQGTADTQYF
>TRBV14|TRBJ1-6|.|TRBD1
TGTGCCAGCAGCCGAGTCGGGACAGGGACGACCTATAATTCACCCCTCCACTTT
CASSRVGTGTTYNSPLHF
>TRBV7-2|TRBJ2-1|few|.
TGTGCCAGCAGCTTACGTAGTTCATACCTCTACAATGAGCAGTTCTTC
CASSLRSSYLYNEQFF
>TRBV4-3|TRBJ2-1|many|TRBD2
TGCGCCAGCAGCCAAGATCGACTAGCGGTCTACAATGAGCAGTTCTTC
CASSQDRLAVYNEQFF
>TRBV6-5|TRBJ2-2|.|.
TGTGCCAGCAGTTGGCAGCTTGGGACCGGGGAGCTGTTTTTT
CASSWQLGTGELFF
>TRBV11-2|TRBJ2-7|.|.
TGTGCCAGCAGCTTAGGCTGCGAGCAGTACTTC
CASSLGCEQYF
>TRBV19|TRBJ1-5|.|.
TGTGCCAGTACCCCGTTCAGCAATCAGCCCCAGCATTTT
CASTPFSNQPQHF
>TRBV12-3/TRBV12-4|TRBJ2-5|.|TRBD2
TGTGCCAGTGTCTCCGGGACTATACAAGGGACCCAGTACTTC
CASVSGTIQGTQYF
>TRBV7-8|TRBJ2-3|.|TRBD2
TGTGCCAGCAGCTATACCCGGGGAGCGGGAATGTTCACAGATACGCAGTATTTT
CASSYTRGAGMFTDTQYF
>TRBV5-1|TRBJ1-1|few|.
TGCGCCAGCAGCTTGGAAGCCAGCATGAACACTGAAGCTTTCTTT
CASSLEASMNTEAFF
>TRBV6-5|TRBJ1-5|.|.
TGTGCCAGCAGTTCCCAAGGAAACCAGCCCCAGCATTTT
CASSSQGNQPQHF
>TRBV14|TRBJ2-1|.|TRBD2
TGTGCCAGCAGCCAATGGGAGGGTGAGCAGTTCTTC
CASSQWEGEQFF
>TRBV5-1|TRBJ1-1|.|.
TGCGCCAGCAGCGGCGAGGGACGGGAGAACACTGAAGCTTTCTTT
CASSGEGRENTEAFF
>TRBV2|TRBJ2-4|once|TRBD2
TGTGCCAGCAGCCTTACTAGCGGGGGATTAGCCAAAAACATTCAGTACTTC
CASSLTSGGLAKNIQYF
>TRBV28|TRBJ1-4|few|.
TGTGCCAGCAGTTTCAGATTTGAGGATGAAAAACTGTTTTTT
CASSFRFEDEKLFF
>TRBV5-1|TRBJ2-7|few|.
TGCGCCAGCAGCCAGCGGGTCTCCTACGAGCAGTACTTC
CASSQRVSYEQYF
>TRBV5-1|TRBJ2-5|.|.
TGCGCCAGCAGCTTGGCCGGGACAGAGACCCAGTACTTC
CASSLAGTETQYF
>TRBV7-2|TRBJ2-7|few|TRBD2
TGTGCCAGCAGCTTAAGCGGGGCGTTAACCTACGAGCAGTACTTC
CASSLSGALTYEQYF
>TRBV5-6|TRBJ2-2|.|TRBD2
TGTGCCACCTGGTCGCTAGCGGTGAACACCGGGGAGCTGTTTTTT
CATWSLAVNTGELFF
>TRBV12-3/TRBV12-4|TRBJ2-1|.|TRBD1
TGTGCCAGCAGGCGCTTAGGGGGCGATGAGCAGTTCTTC
CASRRLGGDEQFF
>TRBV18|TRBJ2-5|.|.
TGTGCCAGCTCACCGGTGGGCCAAGAGACCCAGTACTTC
CASSPVGQETQYF
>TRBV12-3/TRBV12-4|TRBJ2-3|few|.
TGTGCCAGCAGCACCAGGGCGAGCACAGATACGCAGTATTTT
CASSTRASTDTQYF
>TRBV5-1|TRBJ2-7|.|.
TGCGCCAGCAGCTCGCCTCAAACGGGTTACGAGCAGTACTTC
CASSSPQTGYEQYF
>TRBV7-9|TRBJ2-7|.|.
TGTGCCAGCAGCCCGCCGGGACCGAAATACGAGCAGTACTTC
CASSPPGPKYEQYF
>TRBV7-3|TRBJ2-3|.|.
TGTGCCAGCAGCATTCTCAGGGCAGATACGCAGTATTTT
CASSILRADTQYF
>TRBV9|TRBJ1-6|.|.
TGTGCCAGCAGCGCCAGCCGGGACATCCAAAATTCACCCCTCCACTTT
CASSASRDIQNSPLHF
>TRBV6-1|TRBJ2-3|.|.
TGTGCCAGCAGTAGAGTTACAGCGGATACGCAGTATTTT
CASSRVTADTQYF
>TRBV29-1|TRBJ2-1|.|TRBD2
TGCAGCGCGATGGGACTAGCGGCTTACAATGAGCAGTTCTTC
CSAMGLAAYNEQFF
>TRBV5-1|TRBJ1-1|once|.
TGCGCCAGCGGGGTAGGGTATAACACTGAAGCTTTCTTT
CASGVGYNTEAFF
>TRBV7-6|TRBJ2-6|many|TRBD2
TGTGCCAGCAGCTTAGTAGCGGGACGGAGCTCTGGGGCCAACGTCCTGACTTTC
CASSLVAGRSSGANVLTF
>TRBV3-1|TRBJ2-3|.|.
TGTGCCAGCAGCCAAAGGGAGTCATATACGCAGTATTTT
CASSQRESYTQYF
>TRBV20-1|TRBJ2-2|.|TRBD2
TGCAGTGCTAGACTAGCGGGGGGGCCGAACACCGGGGAGCTGTTTTTT
CSARLAGGPNTGELFF
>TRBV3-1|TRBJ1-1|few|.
TGTGCCAGCAGCCAAGGAGATAGCAGACCCTTCGGAGCTTTCTTT
CASSQGDSRPFGAFF
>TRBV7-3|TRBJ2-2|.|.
TGTGCCAGCAGCTTACCCCCAGGGGGGGCGGACACCGGGGAGCTGTTTTTT
CASSLPPGGADTGELFF
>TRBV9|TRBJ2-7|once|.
TGTGCCAGCAGCCCAGAGGTGGAGACAGTCTACGAGCAGTACTTC
CASSPEVETVYEQYF
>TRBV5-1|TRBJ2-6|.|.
TGCGCCAGCAGCTTGGAGGGGGTGGGGGCCAACGTCCTGACTTTC
CASSLEGVGANVLTF